The next 14 T cell receptor beta chains were all read from a single sample in a study of blood T cell repertoires in COVID-19. Repertoires were generated with immunoSEQ multiplex PCR, while TCRdb's copy carries only in-frame clones and drops some. Of 150,000 to 200,000 clones listed, just under 85% were seen once; the top ten hold roughly 2.5%. Specimen: peripheral blood. The receptor set was obtained from a woman of 80 years or more with COVID-19, enrolled during active disease.

The chain is built from TRBV7-2 and TRBJ1-5, with TRBD1 identical over 10 bases. The CDR3 has 15 residues. J was trimmed by 2 bases and V by 4 bases; bases with no gene match: 2. The germline V gene encodes CDR1 SGHTA and CDR2 FQGNSA. The CDR3 sequence: CASSYGQGGNQPQHF. The CDR3 coding sequence is TGTGCCAGCAGCTACGGACAGGGGGGCAATCAGCCCCAGCATTTT.

The chain uses TRBV6-1 and TRBJ1-5, with TRBD1 identical over 8 bases. The CDR3 totals 16 residues. Germline CDR1 is MNHNS and CDR2 is SASEGT. V shed 4 bases and J 10 bases; nucleotides not matched to a gene: 15. The CDR3 loop reads CASSGPPGGREGPQHF. The DNA of the CDR3 is TGTGCCAGCAGTGGACCTCCAGGGGGCAGAGAAGGACCCCAGCATTTT.

This clone was detected once. The sample holds other DNA sequences that translate to the same CDR3. The V and J genes are TRBV18 and TRBJ2-5; D not certain. The germline V gene encodes CDR1 KGHSH and CDR2 LQKENI. Trimming stripped 6 bases from V and 0 bases from J, with 5 bases between. The CDR3 sequence is 12 residues long. CDR3 sequence (DNA): TGTGCCAGCTCCCCGTACCAAGAGACCCAGTACTTC. It yields the protein CASSPYQETQYF.

This chain uses TRBV5-5 with TRBJ2-7; D is unresolved. Germline CDR1 is SGHKS and CDR2 is YYEKEE (reference sequence). Trimming left V 0 bases short and J 0 bases short, with 7 bases between. The CDR3 contains 14 residues. This CDR3 reads CASSLAVISYEQYF. The CDR3 DNA follows: TGTGCCAGCAGCTTGGCGGTCATCTCCTACGAGCAGTACTTC.

The V and J genes are TRBV2 and TRBJ1-2; D is perhaps TRBD1 (6 bases). Germline assignment: CDR1 SNHLY and CDR2 FYNNEI. The CDR3 covers 13 residues. The V end lost 10 bases, the J end lost 4 bases, and 16 bases lay between the germline ends. The CDR3 nucleotides read TGTGCCACCGGTGGGGGCTGGGGCTATGGCTACACCTTC. It translates to CATGGGWGYGYTF.

J is TRBJ1-5 and V is TRBV19, with TRBD1 identical over 8 bases. CDR1 and CDR2 (germline): LNHDA, SQIVND (reference sequence). Trimming took 5 bases from V and 6 from J; bases not matched to a gene: 9. CDR3 length: 15 residues. CDR3 region: CASSLQGAPSQPQHF. Written as DNA, the CDR3 is TGTGCCAGTAGTCTTCAGGGGGCTCCGTCTCAGCCCCAGCATTTT.

Concerning this clone: Other DNA sequences in the sample encode the same CDR3. This chain uses TRBV5-1 with TRBJ1-4; 7 bases map to TRBD1. With 0 bases clipped from V and 4 bases from J, the junction kept 0 bases outside the gene matches. Germline V CDR1 and CDR2: SGHRS, YFSETQ. The CDR3 has 14 residues. DNA for the CDR3: TGCGCCAGCAGCTTGGACAGGGGTAATGAAAAACTGTTTTTT. This sequence encodes CASSLDRGNEKLFF.

This clone was counted once. The chain has TRBV11-2 and TRBJ2-5; tentatively, D is TRBD2 (5 bases). Deletions cut 4 bases from V and 1 base from J, with 7 bases between. This CDR3 has 13 residues. Germline V gene sequence: CDR1 SGHAT, CDR2 FQNNGV. Here the CDR3 reads CASSSAGQETQYF. CDR3 nucleotides: TGTGCCAGCAGCTCCGCGGGCCAAGAGACCCAGTACTTC. The full variable domain, with the rest looked up from reference TRBV11-2 and TRBJ2-5, is EAGVAQSPRYKIIEKRQSVAFWCNPISGHATLYWYQQILGQGPKLLIQFQNNGVVDDSQLPKDRFSAERLKGVDSTLKIQPAKLEDSAVYLCASSSAGQETQYFGPGTRLLVL.

The V call is TRBV3-1 (or the pseudogene TRBV3-2), the J call TRBJ2-5; 7 positions agree with TRBD2. The V segment lost 4 bases and the J segment 5 bases; nucleotides outside the gene matches: 7. Per the germline V gene, CDR1 is LGHDT and CDR2 is YNNKEL (reference sequence). The CDR3 has 14 amino acids. CDR3 amino acids: CASSPPGLWETQYF. The CDR3 DNA sequence: TGTGCCAGCAGCCCTCCGGGACTATGGGAGACCCAGTACTTC.

The rearrangement uses TRBV5-1 and TRBJ2-7, with a possible D match to TRBD2 (6 bases). Germline CDR1 SGHRS, CDR2 YFSETQ. The CDR3 is 12 residues long. Trimming cost V 4 bases and J 5 bases, with 10 bases left between them. The CDR3 loop reads CASSQTGDEQYF. In DNA, the CDR3 is TGCGCCAGCAGCCAGACGGGGGACGAGCAGTACTTC.

The chain couples TRBV5-6 to TRBJ2-3; D not resolved. This CDR3 has 13 residues. The germline V gene has CDR1 SGHDT and CDR2 YYEEEE. V was clipped by 5 bases and J by 6 bases, with 13 bases between them. As DNA, the CDR3 is TGTGCCAGCAGTCGACTCACCCCGGATACGCAGTATTTT. It translates to CASSRLTPDTQYF.

The V call is TRBV21-1, the J call TRBJ1-5; the tabulated D call, TRBD1, remains unverified against the DNA. TRBV21-1 is listed as a pseudogene. The CDR3 runs 18 residues. CDR3 nucleotide sequence: TGTGCCAGCAGCCCTCTCGCCGGGACAGAGTATAGCAATCAGCCCCAGCATTTT. Translated, it gives CASSPLAGTEYSNQPQHF.

V and J are TRBV20-1 and TRBJ1-1; TRBD1 agrees at 7 bases. V shed 3 bases and J 1 base; nucleotides not matched to a gene: 11. This CDR3 has 16 residues. Germline V CDR1 and CDR2: DFQATT, SNEGSKA (reference sequence). The CDR3 nucleotides read TGCAGTGCTAGTTCTCAGATGACAGGGAGGAACACTGAAGCTTTCTTT. Translating gives CSASSQMTGRNTEAFF.

The chain is built from TRBV2 and TRBJ1-1; TRBD1 might be the D (5 bases). CDR1 is SNHLY, CDR2 FYNNEI, per germline. The CDR3 runs to 14 residues. Trimming stripped 4 bases from V and 1 base from J, with 10 bases between. The CDR3 DNA sequence: TGTGCCAGCAGTGGCCTCAGGGAGAACACTGAAGCTTTCTTT. Protein product: CASSGLRENTEAFF.